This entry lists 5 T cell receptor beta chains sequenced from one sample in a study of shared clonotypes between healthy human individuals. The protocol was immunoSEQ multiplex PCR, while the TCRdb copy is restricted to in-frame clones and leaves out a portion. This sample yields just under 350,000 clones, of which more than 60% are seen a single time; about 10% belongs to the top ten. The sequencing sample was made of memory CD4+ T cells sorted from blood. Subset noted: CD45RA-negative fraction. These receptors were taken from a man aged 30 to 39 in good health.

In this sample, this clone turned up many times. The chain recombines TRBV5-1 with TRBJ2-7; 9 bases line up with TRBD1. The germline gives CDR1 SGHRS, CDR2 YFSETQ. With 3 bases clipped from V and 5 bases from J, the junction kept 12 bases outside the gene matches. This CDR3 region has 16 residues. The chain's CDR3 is CASSSGPGQGTHEQYF. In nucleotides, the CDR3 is TGCGCCAGCAGCTCTGGACCGGGACAGGGTACCCACGAGCAGTACTTC.

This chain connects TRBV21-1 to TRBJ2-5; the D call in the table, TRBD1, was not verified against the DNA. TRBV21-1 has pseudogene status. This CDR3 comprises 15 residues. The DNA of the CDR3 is TGTGCCAGCAGCAAAGATGGGCCAGTCAAAGAGACCCAGTACTTC. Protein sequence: CASSKDGPVKETQYF.

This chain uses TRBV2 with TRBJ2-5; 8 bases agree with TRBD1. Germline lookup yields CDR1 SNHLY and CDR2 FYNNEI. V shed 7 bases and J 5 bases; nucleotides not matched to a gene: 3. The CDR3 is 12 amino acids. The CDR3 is CASTRQGETQYF. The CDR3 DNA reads TGTGCCAGCACAAGACAGGGGGAGACCCAGTACTTC. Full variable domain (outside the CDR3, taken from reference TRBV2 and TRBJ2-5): EPEVTQTPSHQVTQMGQEVILRCVPISNHLYFYWYRQILGQKVEFLVSFYNNEISEKSEIFDDQFSVERPDGSNFTLKIRSTKLEDSAMYFCASTRQGETQYFGPGTRLLVL.

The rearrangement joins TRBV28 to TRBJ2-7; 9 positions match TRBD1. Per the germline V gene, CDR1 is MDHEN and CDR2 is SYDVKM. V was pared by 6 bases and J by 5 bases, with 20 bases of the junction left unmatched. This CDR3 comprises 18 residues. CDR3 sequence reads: CASSPRSYWDRVAHEQYF. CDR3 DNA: TGTGCCAGCAGCCCAAGATCGTATTGGGACAGGGTTGCCCACGAGCAGTACTTC. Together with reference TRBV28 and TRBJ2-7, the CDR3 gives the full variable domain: DVKVTQSSRYLVKRTGEKVFLECVQDMDHENMFWYRQDPGLGLRLIYFSYDVKMKEKGDIPEGYSVSREKKERFSLILESASTNQTSMYLCASSPRSYWDRVAHEQYFGPGTRLTVT.

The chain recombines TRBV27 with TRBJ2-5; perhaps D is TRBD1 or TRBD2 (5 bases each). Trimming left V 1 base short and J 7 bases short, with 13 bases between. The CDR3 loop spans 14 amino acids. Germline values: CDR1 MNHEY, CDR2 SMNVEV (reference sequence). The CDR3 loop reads CASSLLRGRGTQYF. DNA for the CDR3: TGTGCCAGCAGTTTATTGAGGGGTCGAGGGACCCAGTACTTC.